The entry below gives a single T cell receptor beta chain sequence along with its context. Its antigen is still unknown. One base away there is no much larger clone; base qualities are not given. CD8 naive samples were obtained by positive selection for CCR7 among CD45RO-negative cells, yielding a CD45RA+CCR7+ population from which TemRA cells were excluded. Donors were healthy HIV-negative adults with no recently reported acute infections or vaccinations. Only Caucasian adults living in Nashville, Tennessee, USA were represented among the donors. Blood was collected by leukapheresis, and PBMCs were isolated by Ficoll-Histopaque density gradient centrifugation and then cryopreserved in liquid nitrogen vapor phase. Analytical flow cytometry was used to check the purity and quantity of each magnetically sorted T cell population. Genomic DNA was isolated from every sorted fraction and measured by UV absorbance on a Nanodrop 2000c.

The data belong to a study of shared clonotypes between healthy human individuals (dated by TCRdb to between 2020 and 2021). Regarding the study in general: A few men and a couple of women, aged 18 to 49 years, made up the cohort. To estimate repertoire size and how much clonotype sharing occurs between individuals, the study deeply sequenced the blood TCR repertoires of about five healthy adults. Different laboratories and diverse techniques were used to prepare libraries and sequence TCR repertoires, to increase sequencing depth and limit assay-specific biases. Leukapheresis yielded between about 0.94 and 8.9 billion PBMCs per donor. For each donor, three plates each were used for CD4 naive and CD4 memory, two plates were used for CD8 naive, and one plate was used for CD8 memory. General study outcomes and caveats: Based on pairwise subsampling, the degree of clonotype sharing among donors was expected to be affected by sequencing depth. Estimated clonotype richness was generally larger for naive than for memory subsets. Rarefaction of sorted-subset datasets indicated incomplete sequencing despite the large sequencing depth. The genetic and exposure-history diversity represented was limited by the small number of donors. Sampling was restricted to blood, and TCR repertoires in tissues likely differ from the TCR repertoires found in blood. Across a handful of donors, roughly 5.1% of naive CD4, roughly 3.8% of naive CD8, approximately 2.5% of memory CD4, and under 0.45% of memory CD8 clonotypes were shared. Compared with non-shared clonotypes, the clonotypes found in all four sorted-subset donors had higher generation probabilities.

V is cut by 0 bases and J by 7 bases, and the space between the germline ends is 15 bases. CDR1 SGHTA and CDR2 FQGTGA were looked up in the germline V gene. The CDR3 runs 15 amino acids, cysteine and phenylalanine included. The entry retains the CDR3 DNA only, 45 bases that are in frame from base 1. TCR CDR3 regions were amplified from genomic DNA by multiplex PCR using the deep immunoSEQ assay. Extracted genomic DNA from each cell subset was distributed evenly across all wells of several immunoSEQ 96-well plates, and each plate was treated as a replicate. For sorted subsets, approximately 0.2 ug of genomic DNA, equivalent to 25,000 to 35,000 T cell genomes, went into each replicate PCR. Purified libraries were quantified with a Qubit 3.0 fluorometer, sized on a Bioanalyzer 2100, and re-quantified with the KAPA Library Quantification kit. A separate single-read 150-cycle Illumina NextSeq 550 flow cell was used to sequence each immunoSEQ 96-well plate. On the study's bioinformatics: The immunoSEQ output contained only junctional sequences without quality scores, so filtering could not match that applied to full-length reads. To assign V/J genes and CDR3, sequences were annotated using PyIR, a Python wrapper for IgBLAST v1.9, with IMGT germline references. Any read was removed if the V/J assignment was weak (E-value above 1e-6), the CDR3 was missing, or the read contained stop codons, out-of-frame junctions, or ambiguous translated residues. V3J clonotypes were defined by identical inferred V gene, J gene, and CDR3 amino acid sequence. To compute the percentage overlap between repertoires, the number of shared unique clonotypes was divided by the size of the smaller repertoire. RTK rarefaction, the Chao1 estimator, and Recon v2.1 estimates of unobserved clonotypes were used to assess repertoire richness. Generation probabilities for all TCRbeta clonotypes obtained by the gDNA method from a handful of donors were computed using OLGA. What TCRdb holds here is the immuneACCESS table cut down to in-frame rearrangements. Part of the clones is not present; checked against another copy, under half of the missing clones reflect an unresolved V gene, and the others are unexplained. V, J and clone size were drawn from that table, and D and trimming were deduced from the DNA. For this sample the table gives about 1,900,000 clones, of which around 96% were detected only once. The ten most abundant clones make up approximately 1.2% of the sample.

The chain is encoded by TRBV7-3 joined to TRBJ1-2, with the identity of the D gene unclear. The sequencing sample was made of naive CD8+ T cells sorted from blood. The sample's cell subset or site label is to be understood as: CD45RA+CCR7+. The source of this sequence is a man younger than 30 in good health. Here the CDR3 is given as CASSLTSEGHLGYTF. The DNA sequence is as follows: TGTGCCAGCAGCTTAACGAGTGAAGGCCACCTTGGCTACACCTTC.